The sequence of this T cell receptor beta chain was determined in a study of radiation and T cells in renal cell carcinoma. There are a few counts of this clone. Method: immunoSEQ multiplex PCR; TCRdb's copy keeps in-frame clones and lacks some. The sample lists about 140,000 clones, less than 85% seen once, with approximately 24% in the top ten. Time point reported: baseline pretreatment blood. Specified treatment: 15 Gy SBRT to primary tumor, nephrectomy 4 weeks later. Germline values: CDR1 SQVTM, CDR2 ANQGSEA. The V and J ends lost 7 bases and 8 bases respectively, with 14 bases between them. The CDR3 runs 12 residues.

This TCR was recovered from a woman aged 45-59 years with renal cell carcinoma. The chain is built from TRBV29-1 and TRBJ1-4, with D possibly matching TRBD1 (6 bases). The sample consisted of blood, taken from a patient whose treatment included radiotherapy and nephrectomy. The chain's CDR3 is CSAGQGTEKLFF. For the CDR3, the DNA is TGCAGCGCGGGCCAGGGGACCGAAAAACTGTTTTTT.